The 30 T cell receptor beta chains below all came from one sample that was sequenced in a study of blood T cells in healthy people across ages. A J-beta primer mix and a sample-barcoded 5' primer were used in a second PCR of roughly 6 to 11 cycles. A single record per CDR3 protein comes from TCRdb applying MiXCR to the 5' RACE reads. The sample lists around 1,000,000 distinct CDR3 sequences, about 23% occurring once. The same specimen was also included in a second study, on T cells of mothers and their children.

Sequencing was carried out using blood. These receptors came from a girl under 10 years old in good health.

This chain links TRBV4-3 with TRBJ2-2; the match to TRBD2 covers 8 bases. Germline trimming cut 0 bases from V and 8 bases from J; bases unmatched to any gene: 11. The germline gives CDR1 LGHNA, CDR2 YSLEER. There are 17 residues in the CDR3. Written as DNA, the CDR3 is TGCGCCAGCAGCCAAGATAGGGACGGGGGGGCCTGGGGGGAGCTGTTTTTT. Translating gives CASSQDRDGGAWGELFF.

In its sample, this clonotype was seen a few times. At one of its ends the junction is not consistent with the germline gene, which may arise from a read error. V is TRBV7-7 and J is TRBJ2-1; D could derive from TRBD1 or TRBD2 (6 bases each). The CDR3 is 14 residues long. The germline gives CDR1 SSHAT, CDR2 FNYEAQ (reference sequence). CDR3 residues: CASSLTGAANEQFF. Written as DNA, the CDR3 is TGTGCTAGCAGCTTAACGGGGGCCGCGAATGAGCAGTTCTTC.

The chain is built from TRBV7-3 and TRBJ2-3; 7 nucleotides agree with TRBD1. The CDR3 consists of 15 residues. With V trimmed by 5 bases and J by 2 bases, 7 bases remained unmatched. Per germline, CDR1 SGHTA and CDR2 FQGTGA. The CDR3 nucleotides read TGTGCCAGCAGCGCACAGGGGTTTCTCACAGATACGCAGTATTTT. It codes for CASSAQGFLTDTQYF.

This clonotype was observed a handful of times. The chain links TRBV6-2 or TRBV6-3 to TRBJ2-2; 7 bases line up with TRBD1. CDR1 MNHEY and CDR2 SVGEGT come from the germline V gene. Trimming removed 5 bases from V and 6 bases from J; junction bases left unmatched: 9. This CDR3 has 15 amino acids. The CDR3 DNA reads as TGTGCCAGCAGTAAAGGGACAGCATCCGCCGGGGAGCTGTTTTTT. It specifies CASSKGTASAGELFF.

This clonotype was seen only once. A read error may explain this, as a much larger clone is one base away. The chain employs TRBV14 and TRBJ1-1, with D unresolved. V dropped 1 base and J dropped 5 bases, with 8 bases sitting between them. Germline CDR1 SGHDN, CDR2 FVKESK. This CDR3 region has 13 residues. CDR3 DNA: TGTGCCAGCAGCCAAGGGGAGAGGACTGAAGCTTTCTTT. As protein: CASSQGERTEAFF.

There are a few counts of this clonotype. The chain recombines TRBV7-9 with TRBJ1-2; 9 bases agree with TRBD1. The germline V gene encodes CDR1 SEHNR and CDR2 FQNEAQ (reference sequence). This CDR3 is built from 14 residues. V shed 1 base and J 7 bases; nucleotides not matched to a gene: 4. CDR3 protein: CASSLGGTGSGYTF. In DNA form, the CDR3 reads TGTGCCAGCAGCTTAGGAGGGACAGGGAGTGGCTACACCTTC.

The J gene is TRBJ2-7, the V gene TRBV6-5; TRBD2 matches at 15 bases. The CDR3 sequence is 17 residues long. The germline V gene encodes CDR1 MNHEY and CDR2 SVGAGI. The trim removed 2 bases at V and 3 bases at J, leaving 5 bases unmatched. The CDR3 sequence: CASSYGGLAGGRYEQYF. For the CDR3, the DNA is TGTGCCAGCAGTTACGGGGGACTAGCGGGGGGACGCTACGAGCAGTACTTC.

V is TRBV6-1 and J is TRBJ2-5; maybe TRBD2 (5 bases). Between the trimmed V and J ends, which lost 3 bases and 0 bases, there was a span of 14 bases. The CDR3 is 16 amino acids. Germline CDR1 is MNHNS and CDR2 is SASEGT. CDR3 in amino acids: CASSERAVNNQETQYF. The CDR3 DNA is TGTGCCAGCAGTGAGAGAGCGGTTAACAACCAAGAGACCCAGTACTTC.

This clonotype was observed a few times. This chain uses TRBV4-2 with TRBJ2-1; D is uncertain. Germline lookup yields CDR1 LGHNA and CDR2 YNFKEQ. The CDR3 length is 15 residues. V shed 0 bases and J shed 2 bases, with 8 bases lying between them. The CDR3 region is CASSQEPVPYNEQFF. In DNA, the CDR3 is TGTGCCAGCAGCCAAGAGCCAGTCCCCTACAATGAGCAGTTCTTC.

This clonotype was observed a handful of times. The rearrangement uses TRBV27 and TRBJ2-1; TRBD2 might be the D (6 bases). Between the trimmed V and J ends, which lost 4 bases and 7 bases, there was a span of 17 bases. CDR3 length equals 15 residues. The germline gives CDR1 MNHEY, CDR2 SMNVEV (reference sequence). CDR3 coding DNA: TGTGCCAGCAGTTGGGACTGGGGCCCGGGGAATGAGCAGTTCTTC. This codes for CASSWDWGPGNEQFF.

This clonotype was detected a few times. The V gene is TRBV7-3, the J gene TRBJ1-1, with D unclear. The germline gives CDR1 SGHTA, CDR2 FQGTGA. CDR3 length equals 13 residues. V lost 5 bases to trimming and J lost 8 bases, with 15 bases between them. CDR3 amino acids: CASSPTLGREAFF. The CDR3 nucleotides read TGTGCCAGCAGCCCTACGTTGGGTCGGGAAGCTTTCTTT. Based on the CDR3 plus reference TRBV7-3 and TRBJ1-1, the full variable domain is GAGVSQTPSNKVTEKGKYVELRCDPISGHTALYWYRQSLGQGPEFLIYFQGTGAADDSGLPNDRFFAVRPEGSVSTLKIQRTERGDSAVYLCASSPTLGREAFFGQGTRLTVV.

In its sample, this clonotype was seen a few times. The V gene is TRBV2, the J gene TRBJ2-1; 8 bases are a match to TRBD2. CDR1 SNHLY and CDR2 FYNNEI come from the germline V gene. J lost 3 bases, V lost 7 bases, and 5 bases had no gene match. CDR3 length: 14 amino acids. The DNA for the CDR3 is TGTGCCAGCACATTACTAGCGGACTACAATGAGCAGTTCTTC. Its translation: CASTLLADYNEQFF.

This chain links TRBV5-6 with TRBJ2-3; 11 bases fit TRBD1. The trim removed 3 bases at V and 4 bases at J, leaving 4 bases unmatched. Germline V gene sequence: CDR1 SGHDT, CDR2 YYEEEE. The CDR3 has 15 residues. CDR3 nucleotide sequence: TGTGCCAGCAGCTCCTTGGGACAGGGGGCAGATACGCAGTATTTT. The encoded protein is CASSSLGQGADTQYF.

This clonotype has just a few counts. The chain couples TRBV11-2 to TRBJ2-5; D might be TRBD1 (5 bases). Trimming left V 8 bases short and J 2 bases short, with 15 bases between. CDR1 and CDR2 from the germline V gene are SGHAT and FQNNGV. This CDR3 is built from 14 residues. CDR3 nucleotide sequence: TGTGCCAGCGGGGCGGTGTTACTGCAAGAGACCCAGTACTTC. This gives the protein CASGAVLLQETQYF.

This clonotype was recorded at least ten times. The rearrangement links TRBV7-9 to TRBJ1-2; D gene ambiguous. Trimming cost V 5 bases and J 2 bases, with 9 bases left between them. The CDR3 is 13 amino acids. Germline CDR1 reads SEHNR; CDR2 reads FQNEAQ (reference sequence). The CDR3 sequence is CASSPGRNYGYTF. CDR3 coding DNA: TGTGCCAGCAGCCCCGGGCGCAACTATGGCTACACCTTC.

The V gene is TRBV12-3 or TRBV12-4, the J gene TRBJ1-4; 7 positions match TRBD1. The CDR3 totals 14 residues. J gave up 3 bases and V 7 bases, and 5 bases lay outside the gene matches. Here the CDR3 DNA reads TGTGCCAGCACCCCGGGACAGTCTAATGAAAAACTGTTTTTT. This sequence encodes CASTPGQSNEKLFF.

The chain's CDR3 is CSARIDSSFYGYTF. For the CDR3, the DNA is TGCAGTGCGCGAATCGACAGCTCCTTCTATGGCTACACCTTC. The chain couples TRBV20-1 to TRBJ1-2, with a weak D call TRBD1 (5 bases). CDR1 and CDR2 from the germline V gene are DFQATT and SNEGSKA (reference sequence). The CDR3 contains 14 residues. The V end lost 6 bases, the J end lost 4 bases, and 18 bases lay between the germline ends.

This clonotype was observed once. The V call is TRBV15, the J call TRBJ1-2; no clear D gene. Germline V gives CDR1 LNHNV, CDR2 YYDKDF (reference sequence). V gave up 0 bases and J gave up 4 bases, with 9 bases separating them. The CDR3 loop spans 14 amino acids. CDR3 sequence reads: CATSRDAGSYGYTF. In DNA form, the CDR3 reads TGTGCCACCAGCAGAGACGCGGGCTCCTATGGCTACACCTTC.

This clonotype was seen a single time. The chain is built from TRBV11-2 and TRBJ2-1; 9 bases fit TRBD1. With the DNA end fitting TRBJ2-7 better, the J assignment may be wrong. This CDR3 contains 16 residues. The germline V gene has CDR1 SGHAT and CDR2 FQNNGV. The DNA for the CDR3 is TGTGCCAGCAGCTTAGCTTGGGGACAGGGCGCCCACGAGCAGTACTTC. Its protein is CASSLAWGQGAHEQYF.

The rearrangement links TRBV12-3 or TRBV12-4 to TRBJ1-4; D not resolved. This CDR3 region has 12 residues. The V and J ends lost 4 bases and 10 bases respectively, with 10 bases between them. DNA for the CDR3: TGTGCCAGCAGTTCCTCCTCCCCAAAACTGTTTTTT. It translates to CASSSSSPKLFF.

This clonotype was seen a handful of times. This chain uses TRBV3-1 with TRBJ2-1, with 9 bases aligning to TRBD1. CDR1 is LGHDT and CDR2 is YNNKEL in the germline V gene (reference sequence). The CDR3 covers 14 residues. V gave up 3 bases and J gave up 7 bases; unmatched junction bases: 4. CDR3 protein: CASSQRTGVNEQFF. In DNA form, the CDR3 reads TGTGCCAGCAGCCAGAGGACAGGGGTAAATGAGCAGTTCTTC.

As DNA, the CDR3 is TGTGCCAGCAGCCCTTTTCCCCGGGACAGGGGTGAAGAGACCCAGTACTTC. It translates to CASSPFPRDRGEETQYF. The genes are TRBV6-1 and TRBJ2-5; 10 bases line up with TRBD1. Per germline, CDR1 MNHNS and CDR2 SASEGT. The CDR3 runs 17 residues. V lost 6 bases, J lost 3 bases, and 13 bases stayed unmatched.

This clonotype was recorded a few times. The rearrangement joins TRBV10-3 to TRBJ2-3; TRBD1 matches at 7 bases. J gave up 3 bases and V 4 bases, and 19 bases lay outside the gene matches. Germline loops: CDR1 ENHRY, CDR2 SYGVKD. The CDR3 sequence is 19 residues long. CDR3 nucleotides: TGTGCCATCAGTGCCACACCGGGACAGAGGGACCTGGGGACAGATACGCAGTATTTT. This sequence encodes CAISATPGQRDLGTDTQYF.

CDR3 in DNA: TGTGCCAGCAGTCCAGCGGGAGGGCCCGCCTACGAGCAGTACTTC. Its translation: CASSPAGGPAYEQYF. The chain has TRBV12-3 or TRBV12-4 and TRBJ2-7; 10 nucleotides align to TRBD2. The CDR3 is 15 residues long. Trimming took 5 bases from V and 2 from J; bases not matched to a gene: 6.

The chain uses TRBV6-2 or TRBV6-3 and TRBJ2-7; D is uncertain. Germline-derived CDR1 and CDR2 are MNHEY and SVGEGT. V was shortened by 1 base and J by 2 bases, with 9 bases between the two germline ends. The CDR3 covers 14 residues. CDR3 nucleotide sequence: TGTGCCAGCAGTTACTGGCATGGTACCTACGAGCAGTACTTC. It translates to CASSYWHGTYEQYF.

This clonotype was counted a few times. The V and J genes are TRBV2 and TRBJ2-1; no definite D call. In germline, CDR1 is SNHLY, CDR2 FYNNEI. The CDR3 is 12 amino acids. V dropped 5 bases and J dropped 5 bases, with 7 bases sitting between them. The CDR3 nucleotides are TGTGCCAGCAGTCAGATAGACAATGAGCAGTTCTTC. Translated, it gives CASSQIDNEQFF.

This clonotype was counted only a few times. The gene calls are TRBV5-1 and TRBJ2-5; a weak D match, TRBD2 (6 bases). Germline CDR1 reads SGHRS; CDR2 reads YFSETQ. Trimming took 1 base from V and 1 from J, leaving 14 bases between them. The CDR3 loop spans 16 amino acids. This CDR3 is CASSLTGSGVQETQYF. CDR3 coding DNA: TGCGCCAGCAGCTTGACCGGCTCGGGGGTCCAAGAGACCCAGTACTTC.

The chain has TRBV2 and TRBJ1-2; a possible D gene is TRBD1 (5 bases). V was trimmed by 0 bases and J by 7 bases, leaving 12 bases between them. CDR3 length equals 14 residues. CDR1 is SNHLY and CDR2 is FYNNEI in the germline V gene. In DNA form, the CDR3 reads TGTGCCAGCAGTGAAGCAGGGCAGGGCGGTGGCTACACCTTC. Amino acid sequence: CASSEAGQGGGYTF. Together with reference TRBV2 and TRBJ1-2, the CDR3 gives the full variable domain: EPEVTQTPSHQVTQMGQEVILRCVPISNHLYFYWYRQILGQKVEFLVSFYNNEISEKSEIFDDQFSVERPDGSNFTLKIRSTKLEDSAMYFCASSEAGQGGGYTFGSGTRLTVV.

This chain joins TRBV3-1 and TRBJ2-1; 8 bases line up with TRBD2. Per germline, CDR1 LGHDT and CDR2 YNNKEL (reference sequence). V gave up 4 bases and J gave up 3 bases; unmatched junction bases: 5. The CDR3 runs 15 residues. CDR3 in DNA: TGTGCCAGCAGCCCCGGGGGGGGCGGCTACAATGAGCAGTTCTTC. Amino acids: CASSPGGGGYNEQFF.

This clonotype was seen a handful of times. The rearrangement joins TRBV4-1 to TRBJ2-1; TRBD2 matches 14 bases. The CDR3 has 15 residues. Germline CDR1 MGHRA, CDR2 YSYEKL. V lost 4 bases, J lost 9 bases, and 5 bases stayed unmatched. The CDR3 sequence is CASSLLTSGRAEQFF. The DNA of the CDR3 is TGCGCCAGCAGCCTCTTGACTAGCGGGAGGGCTGAGCAGTTCTTC.